A selection of T cell receptor beta chains follows, all from one sample in a study of post-analysis software for immune sequencing data. TCRdb re-called the PCR reads through MiXCR, storing one row per CDR3 protein. This sample has 600,000 to 750,000 distinct CDR3 sequences, with 55% to 60% found just once. Sample: blood. These TCRs come from a girl aged 2 to 9 with multiple sclerosis. CDR3s include the opening cysteine and the closing phenylalanine or tryptophan. The D gene is left open where the match is weak. Size values are once, few and many counts, or a class for expanded clones, and some rows have none.

clone size | CDR3 length | J gene | V gene | D gene | CDR3 protein | CDR3 DNA
. | 18 | TRBJ2-1 | TRBV25-1 | TRBD2 | CASSEYKPSGEADNGQFF | TGTGCCAGCAGTGAATATAAGCCTAGCGGGGAGGCAGACAATGGGCAGTTCTTC
. | 12 | TRBJ1-2 | TRBV12-3/TRBV12-4 | TRBD1 | CASREGAKGYTF | TGTGCCAGCAGGGAGGGGGCGAAGGGCTACACCTTC
. | 15 | TRBJ2-3 | TRBV7-9 | . | CASSSDRFSTDTQYF | TGTGCCAGCAGCTCCGACAGGTTCTCAACAGATACGCAGTATTTT
. | 15 | TRBJ2-1 | TRBV30 | TRBD2 | CAWSPGTSGYNEQFF | TGTGCCTGGAGTCCTGGGACTAGCGGTTACAATGAGCAGTTCTTC
few | 12 | TRBJ2-1 | TRBV2 | . | CASSVLANEQFF | TGTGCCAGCAGTGTTTTAGCAAATGAGCAGTTCTTC
few | 17 | TRBJ2-1 | TRBV7-9 | . | CASSRRASTGKGDEQFF | TGTGCCAGCAGCCGGAGGGCTTCGACAGGGAAGGGGGATGAGCAGTTCTTC
. | 18 | TRBJ2-7 | TRBV9 | TRBD2 | CASSEGTGTSGSIYEQYF | TGTGCCAGCAGTGAGGGGACAGGGACTAGCGGGAGCATCTACGAGCAGTACTTC
. | 16 | TRBJ1-1 | TRBV5-4 | . | CASSSPGGRPNTEAFF | TGTGCCAGCAGCTCCCCCGGGGGGAGGCCGAACACTGAAGCTTTCTTT
few | 16 | TRBJ2-7 | TRBV6-2/TRBV6-3 | TRBD2 | CASSLSLAGAPYEQYF | TGTGCCAGCAGTTTGAGTCTAGCGGGAGCCCCCTACGAGCAGTACTTC
. | 13 | TRBJ1-4 | TRBV7-9 | . | CASSFPVGGKLFF | TGTGCCAGCAGCTTTCCCGTGGGCGGAAAACTGTTTTTT
. | 14 | TRBJ2-7 | TRBV3-1 | TRBD2 | CASSQGTSAREQYF | TGTGCCAGCAGCCAAGGGACTAGCGCTCGCGAGCAGTACTTC
few | 16 | TRBJ2-3 | TRBV6-6 | TRBD2 | CASSYPSGRGTGTQYF | TGTGCCAGCAGTTACCCTAGCGGGAGGGGTACGGGCACGCAGTATTTT
. | 15 | TRBJ2-3 | TRBV7-9 | TRBD1 | CASSGLTGAGDTQYF | TGTGCCAGCAGCGGCCTGACAGGGGCGGGAGATACGCAGTATTTT
. | 12 | TRBJ2-1 | TRBV7-9 | . | CASSSKSNEQFF | TGTGCCAGCAGCTCAAAGTCTAATGAGCAGTTCTTC
once | 13 | TRBJ1-2 | TRBV7-8 | . | CASSPTGSAGYTF | TGTGCCAGCAGTCCTACAGGGAGCGCTGGCTACACCTTC
few | 19 | TRBJ2-6 | TRBV10-3 | TRBD1 | CAISEENRGSFTGANVLTF | TGTGCCATCAGTGAGGAGAACAGGGGTTCCTTCACTGGGGCCAACGTCCTGACTTTC